Listed here are 27 T cell receptor beta chains from one sample, sequenced in a study of CD8 T cells in Susac syndrome. A quantity of about 0.5 to 1 ug RNA underwent reverse transcription using random hexamers. TCRdb passed the immunoSEQ multiplex PCR reads through MiXCR, listing each CDR3 protein once. This sample has tens of thousands of distinct CDR3 sequences; over 90% occur once, and the top ten carry roughly 0.27%. Sequencing was done on a sample of CD8+ T cells from PBMCs. The receptors were sampled from a human donor in good health.

This chain joins TRBV9 and TRBJ2-1; 7 nucleotides line up with TRBD1. This CDR3 contains 15 residues. Trimming took 2 bases from V and 0 from J; bases not matched to a gene: 2. Looked up from germline, CDR1 is SGDLS and CDR2 is YYNGEE. CDR3 region: CASSVRQGSYNEQFF. The CDR3 coding sequence is TGTGCCAGCAGCGTGAGACAGGGCTCCTACAATGAGCAGTTCTTC.

V and J are TRBV2 and TRBJ1-2; D uncertain. Germline CDR1 reads SNHLY; CDR2 reads FYNNEI. This CDR3 comprises 13 residues. The V end was cut by 3 bases, the J end by 0 bases, with 5 bases between. In nucleotides, the CDR3 is TGTGCCAGCAGTGAGGGAGCTAACTATGGCTACACCTTC. Amino acid sequence: CASSEGANYGYTF.

V gene TRBV2 combines with J gene TRBJ2-3; TRBD2 might be the D (7 bases). Germline V gene data show CDR1 as SNHLY and CDR2 as FYNNEI. The CDR3 is 14 amino acids. Between the trimmed V and J ends, which lost 11 bases and 4 bases, there was a span of 19 bases. The CDR3 reads CAEIAGRGPDTQYF. The CDR3 DNA sequence: TGTGCCGAAATAGCGGGCCGGGGGCCAGATACGCAGTATTTT.

The rearrangement joins TRBV4-3 to TRBJ2-7; D is unresolved. The CDR3 is made up of 13 amino acids. Trimming removed 0 bases from V and 6 bases from J, with 9 bases in between. Germline CDR1 reads LGHNA; CDR2 reads YSLEER. The DNA of the CDR3 is TGCGCCAGCAGCCAAGATATGATGACCGAGCAGTACTTC. It translates to CASSQDMMTEQYF.

This clonotype is a singleton in its sample. This chain joins TRBV2 and TRBJ2-3; D unresolved. Looked up from germline, CDR1 is SNHLY and CDR2 is FYNNEI. CDR3 length: 12 amino acids. The V end lost 8 bases, the J end lost 1 base, and 7 bases lay between the germline ends. CDR3 residues: CASGSGTDTQYF. The CDR3 DNA follows: TGTGCCAGCGGAAGCGGCACAGATACGCAGTATTTT.

The chain carries TRBV10-2 and TRBJ1-2; D is perhaps TRBD1 (5 bases). The CDR3 totals 16 residues. Germline CDR1 is WSHSY and CDR2 is SAAADI. V was pared by 1 base and J by 4 bases, with 16 bases between. The CDR3 reads CASSELVRGGSYGYTF. The CDR3 DNA reads as TGCGCCAGCAGTGAGTTAGTAAGGGGCGGAAGCTATGGCTACACCTTC.

The rearrangement links TRBV27 to TRBJ2-7, with 10 bases identical to TRBD2. Germline CDR1 reads MNHEY; CDR2 reads SMNVEV (reference sequence). V was pared by 3 bases and J by 5 bases, with 4 bases of the junction left unmatched. The length of the CDR3 is 14 residues. The CDR3 DNA is TGTGCCAGCAGTTTTGCTAGCGGGAGCAACGAGCAGTACGTC. Residues: CASSFASGSNEQYV.

This chain connects TRBV6-5 to TRBJ1-2, with a weak D call TRBD1 (5 bases). Between the trimmed V and J ends, which lost 0 bases and 5 bases, there was a span of 7 bases. The V gene's germline CDR1 is MNHEY and CDR2 SVGAGI. The CDR3 totals 13 residues. In DNA, the CDR3 is TGTGCCAGCAGTTACTCGACAGCTTATGGCTACACCTTC. Encoded protein: CASSYSTAYGYTF.

The V gene is TRBV27, the J gene TRBJ1-2; tentative D call: TRBD1 (5 bases). Trimming shortened V by 5 bases and J by 2 bases, and 12 bases separated the two germline ends. The CDR3 extends over 14 amino acids. CDR1 and CDR2 from the germline V gene are MNHEY and SMNVEV (reference sequence). The CDR3 protein is CASSQGPGNYGYTF. The CDR3, as DNA: TGTGCCAGCAGTCAGGGACCTGGGAACTATGGCTACACCTTC.

The V and J genes are TRBV6-4 and TRBJ2-5; TRBD1 is a possible D gene (5 bases). Germline V gene data show CDR1 as MRHNA and CDR2 as SNTAGT. Trimming took 4 bases from V and 5 from J, leaving 14 bases between them. This CDR3 is built from 14 residues. The CDR3 DNA is TGTGCCAGCAGTGTGGATCCAGGGAAGGAGACCCAGTACTTC. It encodes CASSVDPGKETQYF.

The CDR3 region has the DNA TGCGCCAGCAGCCAAACACTCGGAGGGGAAGCTTTCTTT. Translation: CASSQTLGGEAFF. The V call is TRBV4-1, the J call TRBJ1-1, with D unresolved. The germline V and J ends were trimmed by 2 bases and 8 bases, with 12 bases remaining between them. This CDR3 region has 13 residues. Germline CDR1 is MGHRA and CDR2 is YSYEKL.

The chain is built from TRBV6-5 and TRBJ1-1; D is undetermined. The germline gives CDR1 MNHEY, CDR2 SVGAGI. This CDR3 spans 14 amino acids. Deletions cut 3 bases from V and 13 bases from J, with 21 bases between. CDR3 loop: CASSYYREGDFGFF. The CDR3 region has the DNA TGTGCCAGCAGTTATTATAGGGAAGGTGACTTCGGTTTCTTT.

The chain carries TRBV11-2 and TRBJ2-7; D is possibly TRBD1 (6 bases). The CDR3 is 13 amino acids. V lost 6 bases to trimming and J lost 3 bases, with 12 bases between them. Germline V lookup: CDR1 SGHAT, CDR2 FQNNGV. CDR3 region: CASRRRTDYEQYV. The CDR3 DNA sequence: TGTGCCAGCAGACGAAGGACAGACTACGAGCAGTACGTC.

The V gene is TRBV7-9, the J gene TRBJ1-2; maybe TRBD1 (6 bases). Germline V gives CDR1 SEHNR, CDR2 FQNEAQ (reference sequence). The CDR3 loop spans 14 amino acids. V dropped 1 base and J dropped 4 bases, with 10 bases sitting between them. CDR3 coding DNA: TGTGCCAGCAGCTTAGAGGGGGGCCCCTATGGCTACACCTTC. Its protein is CASSLEGGPYGYTF.

The V gene is TRBV13, the J gene TRBJ2-7; D perhaps matches TRBD1 (6 bases). This CDR3 contains 13 residues. In germline, CDR1 is PRHDT, CDR2 FYEKMQ (reference sequence). The V end was cut by 4 bases, the J end by 5 bases, with 12 bases between. The CDR3 region is CASSSGERHEQYV. CDR3 DNA: TGTGCCAGCAGCTCAGGGGAAAGACACGAGCAGTACGTC.

This chain joins TRBV4-1 and TRBJ2-3; D is unresolved. There are 14 residues in the CDR3. The V end was cut by 5 bases, the J end by 2 bases, with 11 bases between. Germline CDR1 reads MGHRA; CDR2 reads YSYEKL. Here the CDR3 DNA reads TGCGCCAGCAGCTACGACTCAACCACAGATACGCAGTATTTT. Translation: CASSYDSTTDTQYF.

The gene calls are TRBV5-4 and TRBJ1-2; 9 bases are shared with TRBD1. The germline gives CDR1 SGHNT, CDR2 YYREEE (reference sequence). The CDR3 spans 14 residues. V dropped 2 bases and J dropped 6; count of bases not matched to a gene: 5. The CDR3 nucleotides are TGTGCCAGCAGCTTTAAAACAGGGGGCGATGGCTACACCTTC. Translated, it gives CASSFKTGGDGYTF.

The J gene is TRBJ1-2, the V gene TRBV28; TRBD1 might be the D (5 bases). Looked up from germline, CDR1 is MDHEN and CDR2 is SYDVKM. Trimming took off 6 bases at V and 4 bases at J, with 12 bases between the two ends. The CDR3 has 13 amino acids. The CDR3 bases are TGTGCCAGCAGGTACGAGACAGTCTATGGCTACACCTTC. This encodes CASRYETVYGYTF.

Details on this clonotype: No conserved phenylalanine or tryptophan ends this CDR3, so it is likely a read error. The V and J genes are TRBV19 and TRBJ1-1; D is undetermined. Germline CDR1 reads LNHDA; CDR2 reads SQIVND (reference sequence). Trimming removed 0 bases from V and 5 bases from J, with 13 bases in between. The CDR3 has 15 residues. Here the CDR3 DNA reads TGTGCCAGTAGTATAGATAATCGGTCTGGGACTGAAGCTTTCCTT. It yields the protein CASSIDNRSGTEAFL.

This chain connects TRBV5-6 to TRBJ2-5; tentative D call: TRBD2 (5 bases). V lost 2 bases to trimming and J lost 0 bases, with 14 bases between them. This CDR3 is 16 amino acids long. CDR1 is SGHDT and CDR2 is YYEEEE in the germline V gene. CDR3 sequence reads: CASSFKELGNQETQYF. The DNA of the CDR3 is TGTGCCAGCAGCTTCAAGGAACTAGGGAACCAAGAGACCCAGTACTTC.

The gene calls are TRBV13 and TRBJ1-3; 10 bases fit TRBD1. Germline CDR1 reads PRHDT; CDR2 reads FYEKMQ (reference sequence). J lost 0 bases, V lost 3 bases, and 2 bases had no gene match. The CDR3 covers 16 residues. The DNA of the CDR3 is TGTGCCAGCAGCTTCGGACAGGGGGACTCTGGAAACACCATATATTTT. This gives the protein CASSFGQGDSGNTIYF. The entire variable domain, with the rest obtained from reference TRBV13 and TRBJ1-3, is as follows: AAGVIQSPRHLIKEKRETATLKCYPIPRHDTVYWYQQGPGQDPQFLISFYEKMQSDKGSIPDRFSAQQFSDYHSELNMSSLELGDSALYFCASSFGQGDSGNTIYFGEGSWLTVV.

V is TRBV12-3 or TRBV12-4 and J is TRBJ1-5; no clear D gene. The CDR3 has 14 amino acids. Trimming shortened V by 4 bases and J by 6 bases, and 13 bases separated the two germline ends. The CDR3 nucleotides read TGTGCCAGCAGTTCCCCCTCCGGCGGTCAGCCCCAGCATTTT. This encodes CASSSPSGGQPQHF.

The chain joins TRBV9 to TRBJ2-7, with 9 bases lining up with TRBD1. The CDR3 length is 16 residues. Per germline, CDR1 SGDLS and CDR2 YYNGEE. The junction had 11 bases not matched to a gene; V was cut back by 2 bases and J by 5 bases. The CDR3 is CASSVGDRVRANEQYF. CDR3 sequence (DNA): TGTGCCAGCAGCGTGGGGGACAGGGTAAGAGCCAACGAGCAGTACTTC.

The chain combines TRBV20-1 with TRBJ1-3; weak D call: TRBD1 (6 bases). The CDR3 has 15 residues. Germline V CDR1 and CDR2: DFQATT, SNEGSKA (reference sequence). Trimming shortened V by 1 base and J by 3 bases, and 13 bases separated the two germline ends. CDR3 sequence reads: CSARALTGIGNTIYF. The CDR3 region has the DNA TGCAGTGCTAGAGCGCTTACAGGGATTGGAAACACCATATATTTT.

This clonotype was detected once. The chain's CDR3 is CATSRDPGFVQPQHF. As DNA, the CDR3 is TGTGCCACCAGCAGAGATCCAGGGTTCGTACAGCCCCAGCATTTT. The chain links TRBV15 to TRBJ1-5; perhaps TRBD1 as D (5 bases). The CDR3 length is 15 residues. The V and J ends lost 0 bases and 7 bases respectively, with 13 bases between them. Germline V gene data show CDR1 as LNHNV and CDR2 as YYDKDF (reference sequence).

V and J are TRBV3-1 and TRBJ2-7; D remains unclear. V was clipped by 3 bases and J by 1 base, with 10 bases between them. This CDR3 has 14 residues. The germline gives CDR1 LGHDT, CDR2 YNNKEL (reference sequence). This CDR3 is CASSQYPGSYEQYF. The CDR3 bases are TGTGCCAGCAGCCAGTACCCCGGGTCCTACGAGCAGTACTTC.

This clonotype was counted once. This chain joins TRBV7-2 and TRBJ1-6; weak D call: TRBD1 (5 bases). The CDR3 totals 15 residues. CDR1 is SGHTA, CDR2 FQGNSA, per germline. V lost 7 bases and J 4 bases, leaving 14 bases between the germline ends. The DNA for the CDR3 is TGTGCCAGCACCTACAGGAGCCGATATAATTCACCCCTCCACTTT. Translation gives CASTYRSRYNSPLHF.